The 15 T cell receptor beta chains given below trace back to one sample, sequenced in a study of cytomegalovirus exposure and HLA in healthy donors. PCR was performed using 60 Vbeta and 13 Jbeta primers. Method: immunoSEQ multiplex PCR; TCRdb's copy keeps in-frame clones and lacks some. The table includes 85,000 to 95,000 clones, less than 8% detected once. Sequencing input: PBMCs. The receptors originated from a man aged 50 to 59 in good health and CMV-seronegative.

The table lists this clone with a few counts. V gene TRBV6-5 combines with J gene TRBJ1-3; unclear D gene. CDR1 MNHEY and CDR2 SVGAGI come from the germline V gene. CDR3 length: 15 residues. The V and J ends lost 6 bases and 0 bases respectively, with 12 bases between them. In DNA form, the CDR3 reads TGTGCCAGCAGAAGAGACGGGTCCTCTGGAAACACCATATATTTT. Its protein product is CASRRDGSSGNTIYF.

The rearrangement uses TRBV7-9 and TRBJ1-1; D gene uncertain. CDR1 and CDR2 (germline): SEHNR, FQNEAQ (reference sequence). The CDR3 spans 13 residues. V shed 1 base and J shed 5 bases, with 8 bases lying between them. The CDR3, as DNA: TGTGCCAGCAGCTTAGTTAGTTCGACTGAAGCTTTCTTT. Translated: CASSLVSSTEAFF.

The chain joins TRBV5-1 to TRBJ2-3; no definite D call. The CDR3 has 13 amino acids. The V end lost 1 base, the J end lost 5 bases, and 8 bases lay between the germline ends. In germline, CDR1 is SGHRS, CDR2 YFSETQ. CDR3 DNA sequence: TGCGCCAGCAGCTTGATAGTAAAAGATACGCAGTATTTT. It encodes CASSLIVKDTQYF.

J is TRBJ1-2 and V is TRBV19; 11 nucleotides agree with TRBD1. This CDR3 has 13 amino acids. The germline V gene has CDR1 LNHDA and CDR2 SQIVND (reference sequence). V shed 8 bases and J 4 bases; nucleotides not matched to a gene: 3. CDR3 region: CASSGQGAYGYTF. CDR3 nucleotide sequence: TGTGCCAGTTCAGGACAGGGGGCCTATGGCTACACCTTC.

This clone was found a few times. The chain carries TRBV28 and TRBJ1-1; 7 positions agree with TRBD1. V shed 4 bases, J shed 3 bases, and the junction held 8 bases outside the gene matches. The CDR3 runs to 15 residues. Germline values: CDR1 MDHEN, CDR2 SYDVKM. Here the CDR3 reads CASSSYRGKDTEAFF. CDR3 bases: TGTGCCAGCAGTTCATACAGGGGTAAGGACACTGAAGCTTTCTTT.

This clone showed up just a few times. The V call is TRBV29-1, the J call TRBJ1-4, with TRBD1 matching 7 bases. CDR1 SQVTM and CDR2 ANQGSEA come from the germline V gene. The CDR3 sequence is 11 residues long. V shed 7 bases and J 8 bases; nucleotides not matched to a gene: 4. The CDR3 is CSGTGDEKLFF. The CDR3 DNA sequence: TGCAGCGGAACAGGGGACGAAAAACTGTTTTTT.

The chain recombines TRBV18 with TRBJ2-2; 7 bases line up with TRBD2. V gave up 1 base and J gave up 5 bases; unmatched junction bases: 7. Germline-derived CDR1 and CDR2 are KGHSH and LQKENI. The CDR3 totals 16 residues. CDR3 nucleotides: TGTGCCAGCTCACCACGGTCGCGGGAGCTTACCGGGGAGCTGTTTTTT. Translation: CASSPRSRELTGELFF.

The rearrangement links TRBV28 to TRBJ1-1; D may be TRBD1 (5 bases). V was shortened by 4 bases and J by 3 bases, with 18 bases between the two germline ends. Germline values: CDR1 MDHEN, CDR2 SYDVKM. The CDR3 has 16 residues. CDR3: CASSSHSRVGDTEAFF. The CDR3 coding sequence is TGTGCCAGCAGTTCCCATTCCAGGGTAGGGGACACTGAAGCTTTCTTT.

The rearrangement joins TRBV6-5 to TRBJ1-6; tentatively, D is TRBD1 (5 bases). The CDR3 covers 14 residues. The germline V gene encodes CDR1 MNHEY and CDR2 SVGAGI. Trimming removed 6 bases at V and 9 bases at J, with 15 bases between. The CDR3 protein is CASRTVLQGSPLHF. DNA for the CDR3: TGTGCCAGCAGGACAGTCCTACAAGGTTCACCCCTCCACTTT.

This clone was observed a few times. V gene TRBV20-1 combines with J gene TRBJ2-3; no reliable D call. Trimming removed 6 bases at V and 4 bases at J, with 8 bases between. The germline CDR1 and CDR2 sequences are DFQATT and SNEGSKA (reference sequence). The CDR3 runs 11 residues. The CDR3 sequence: CSAQVADTQYF. The CDR3 DNA follows: TGCAGTGCCCAAGTAGCAGATACGCAGTATTTT.

This clone appeared a few times. V usage is TRBV15 and J usage is TRBJ1-4; no reliable D call. CDR3 length: 14 amino acids. Between the trimmed V and J ends, which lost 10 bases and 3 bases, there was a span of 15 bases. Germline lookup yields CDR1 LNHNV and CDR2 YYDKDF (reference sequence). This CDR3 reads CAIGLGFANEKLFF. The CDR3 coding sequence is TGTGCCATCGGACTGGGTTTTGCTAATGAAAAACTGTTTTTT.

This clone was observed a handful of times. The chain carries TRBV5-4 and TRBJ2-7; a weak D match, TRBD1 (7 bases). V was clipped by 4 bases and J by 5 bases, with 19 bases between them. The CDR3 length is 15 residues. The V gene's germline CDR1 is SGHNT and CDR2 YYREEE (reference sequence). The CDR3 protein is CASSAAGQTLDEQYF. CDR3 bases: TGTGCCAGCAGCGCCGCGGGACAGACCCTCGACGAGCAGTACTTC.

There are many counts of this clone. The V gene is TRBV10-3, the J gene TRBJ1-1, with D perhaps matching TRBD1 (5 bases). In germline, CDR1 is ENHRY, CDR2 SYGVKD. The CDR3 sequence is 13 residues long. V lost 4 bases, J lost 2 bases, and 8 bases lay in between. The CDR3 protein is CAISGQGNTEAFF. CDR3 DNA sequence: TGTGCCATCAGTGGGCAGGGTAACACTGAAGCTTTCTTT.

This rearrangement joins TRBV12-2 to TRBJ2-7; no DNA check was done on the table's D call, TRBD1. TRBV12-2 is given as a pseudogene. This CDR3 spans 15 amino acids. The CDR3 region has the DNA TGTGCTAACAACCGGGACAGACATAGCTCCTACGAGCAGTACTTC. It codes for CANNRDRHSSYEQYF.

This clone was seen only a few times. The chain links TRBV5-1 to TRBJ1-4; D is unresolved. The V gene's germline CDR1 is SGHRS and CDR2 YFSETQ. Trimming removed 0 bases at V and 4 bases at J, with 7 bases between. The length of the CDR3 is 14 residues. Here the CDR3 reads CASSLGQINEKLFF. CDR3 nucleotides: TGCGCCAGCAGCTTGGGGCAGATTAATGAAAAACTGTTTTTT.